These 28 T cell receptor beta chains share one sample of origin, sequenced in a study of CD8 T cells in Susac syndrome. With random hexamers, reverse transcription was performed on about 0.5 to 1 ug of RNA. TCRdb reprocessed the immunoSEQ multiplex PCR reads with MiXCR, giving one entry per CDR3 protein. The sample has 95,000 to 150,000 distinct CDR3 sequences, 90% to 95% seen once. Sequenced: CD4+ T cells from PBMCs. The receptor set was obtained from a human donor in good health.

V usage is TRBV4-3 and J usage is TRBJ2-2, with 10 nucleotides matching TRBD1. The CDR3 runs 16 residues. V trimming: 1 base; J trimming: 3 bases; junction bases outside the gene matches: 2. In germline, CDR1 is LGHNA, CDR2 YSLEER. CDR3: CASSQGQGAYTGELFF. CDR3 bases: TGCGCCAGCAGCCAAGGACAGGGGGCTTACACCGGGGAGCTGTTTTTT.

J is TRBJ2-3 and V is TRBV6-2 or TRBV6-3; possibly TRBD2 for D (5 bases). Trimming removed 5 bases from V and 6 bases from J, with 9 bases in between. The CDR3 is 12 residues long. Germline CDR1 is MNHEY and CDR2 is SVGEGT. The chain's CDR3 is CASSTIADTQYF. The CDR3 region has the DNA TGTGCCAGCAGTACTATAGCGGATACGCAGTATTTT.

The chain uses TRBV6-5 and TRBJ1-2; 7 bases are a match to TRBD1. The length of the CDR3 is 13 residues. Looked up from germline, CDR1 is MNHEY and CDR2 is SVGAGI. J lost 2 bases, V lost 6 bases, and 3 bases had no gene match. Here the CDR3 reads CASRLDRNYGYTF. DNA of the CDR3: TGTGCCAGCAGGTTGGACAGGAACTATGGCTACACCTTC.

The chain links TRBV19 to TRBJ1-2, with 9 bases aligning to TRBD1. Losses at the gene ends were 2 bases for V and 3 bases for J; bases not matched to a gene: 7. Germline V gene lookup returns CDR1 LNHDA and CDR2 SQIVND (reference sequence). The CDR3 is made up of 16 amino acids. The CDR3 DNA reads TGTGCCAGTAGTATAAGGCCGACAGGGGGTGACTATGGCTACACCTTC. As protein: CASSIRPTGGDYGYTF.

The rearrangement links TRBV5-4 to TRBJ2-3; D is perhaps TRBD1 or TRBD2 (5 bases each). CDR1 is SGHNT and CDR2 is YYREEE in the germline V gene (reference sequence). V was cut by 4 bases and J by 5 bases, with 17 bases left in between. The length of the CDR3 is 15 residues. The CDR3: CASSLGTDRGDTQYF. CDR3 sequence (DNA): TGTGCCAGCAGCCTCGGGACGGACCGAGGAGATACGCAGTATTTT. Supplemented by reference TRBV5-4 and TRBJ2-3, the full variable domain reads ETGVTQSPTHLIKTRGQQVTLRCSSQSGHNTVSWYQQALGQGPQFIFQYYREEENGRGNFPPRFSGLQFPNYSSELNVNALELDDSALYLCASSLGTDRGDTQYFGPGTRLTVL.

This clonotype has just one count. CDR3: CASSPAGGLASTYEQYF. CDR3 DNA sequence: TGTGCCAGCAGCCCCGCGGGCGGACTAGCGTCCACCTACGAGCAGTACTTC. This chain links TRBV7-9 with TRBJ2-7; 9 bases line up with TRBD2. The CDR3 is made up of 17 amino acids. Germline values: CDR1 SEHNR, CDR2 FQNEAQ (reference sequence). V was clipped by 5 bases and J by 2 bases; unmatched bases: 13.

The chain carries TRBV3-1 and TRBJ2-1, with a tentative D call TRBD2 (6 bases). Trimming stripped 4 bases from V and 4 bases from J, with 11 bases between. CDR1 and CDR2 (germline): LGHDT, YNNKEL (reference sequence). This CDR3 region has 14 residues. CDR3 nucleotides: TGTGCCAGCAGCCCCCGGGACTCTTACAATGAGCAGTTCTTC. Protein product: CASSPRDSYNEQFF.

This chain uses TRBV20-1 with TRBJ2-7; tentatively, D is TRBD2 (6 bases). Germline CDR1 DFQATT, CDR2 SNEGSKA (reference sequence). The CDR3 is 14 residues long. Between the trimmed V and J ends, which lost 3 bases and 0 bases, there was a span of 12 bases. In DNA, the CDR3 is TGCAGTGCTAGGGGGGGTACAGTCTCCTACGAGCAGTACTTC. As protein: CSARGGTVSYEQYF.

The chain uses TRBV27 and TRBJ2-5, with a possible D match to TRBD2 (6 bases). V lost 4 bases and J lost 1, with 10 bases in between. From germline, CDR1 is MNHEY and CDR2 SMNVEV (reference sequence). The CDR3 spans 14 residues. The chain's CDR3 is CASSSRDSQETQYF. The CDR3 coding sequence is TGTGCCAGCAGTTCCCGGGACTCCCAAGAGACCCAGTACTTC.

This clonotype was recorded only once. The chain joins TRBV30 to TRBJ1-3, with 9 bases that match TRBD1. The CDR3 length is 13 residues. V lost 7 bases, J lost 2 bases, and 3 bases stayed unmatched. The germline V gene has CDR1 GTSNPN and CDR2 SVGIG (reference sequence). CDR3 sequence: CAYRTGAGNTIYF. DNA for the CDR3: TGTGCCTACCGGACAGGGGCTGGAAACACCATATATTTT.

The CDR3 region has the DNA TGCAGTGCTAGAGATGGCTCAGTGAACACTGAAGCTTTCTTT. Translation: CSARDGSVNTEAFF. This chain joins TRBV20-1 and TRBJ1-1, with no clear D. The CDR3 totals 14 residues. Between the trimmed V and J ends, which lost 0 bases and 0 bases, there was a span of 8 bases. Germline CDR1 reads DFQATT; CDR2 reads SNEGSKA (reference sequence).

This chain connects TRBV29-1 to TRBJ2-2; D remains ambiguous. The CDR3 consists of 11 residues. Germline CDR1 reads SQVTM; CDR2 reads ANQGSEA. V lost 4 bases and J lost 7, with 7 bases in between. The DNA of the CDR3 is TGCAGCGTTGCTATTATCGGGGAGCTGTTTTTT. As protein: CSVAIIGELFF.

The chain recombines TRBV5-1 with TRBJ2-3, with 10 nucleotides matching TRBD2. Germline V CDR1 and CDR2: SGHRS, YFSETQ. V shed 4 bases and J 1 base; nucleotides not matched to a gene: 0. CDR3 length: 14 amino acids. CDR3 sequence reads: CASSGTSGTDTQYF. For the CDR3, the DNA is TGCGCCAGCAGCGGGACTAGCGGCACAGATACGCAGTATTTT.

This chain uses TRBV20-1 with TRBJ1-4, with D hard to call. In germline, CDR1 is DFQATT, CDR2 SNEGSKA (reference sequence). V lost 6 bases and J 8 bases, leaving 10 bases between the germline ends. The CDR3 consists of 11 residues. The CDR3: CSATWGEKLFF. For the CDR3, the DNA is TGCAGTGCGACTTGGGGAGAAAAACTGTTTTTT.

V usage is TRBV5-1 and J usage is TRBJ2-5, with 13 bases identical to TRBD2. Per the germline V gene, CDR1 is SGHRS and CDR2 is YFSETQ. This CDR3 has 17 residues. V shed 4 bases and J 2 bases; nucleotides not matched to a gene: 8. CDR3 sequence reads: CASSATTSGRGQETQYF. CDR3 DNA: TGCGCCAGCAGCGCCACTACTAGCGGGAGGGGGCAAGAGACCCAGTACTTC. Full variable domain (rest looked up from reference TRBV5-1 and TRBJ2-5): KAGVTQTPRYLIKTRGQQVTLSCSPISGHRSVSWYQQTPGQGLQFLFEYFSETQRNKGNFPGRFSGRQFSNSRSEMNVSTLELGDSALYLCASSATTSGRGQETQYFGPGTRLLVL.

V gene TRBV23-1 combines with J gene TRBJ2-6; D uncertain. TRBV23-1 falls under the ORF class, with uncertain function. V lost 2 bases and J 2 bases, leaving 19 bases between the germline ends. The CDR3 loop spans 19 amino acids. This CDR3 reads CASSQELWAPSPGANVLTF. In DNA, the CDR3 is TGCGCCAGCAGTCAAGAGTTGTGGGCGCCTAGTCCTGGGGCCAACGTCCTGACTTTC.

Remarks on this clonotype: The junction shows a germline mismatch at one end, possibly a read error. V usage is TRBV12-3 or TRBV12-4 and J usage is TRBJ1-4, with D possibly matching TRBD1 (5 bases). This CDR3 is built from 12 residues. For the CDR3, the DNA is TGTGCCAGCAGTCCCCGGGACCCAGAAGTGGTGTTT. This codes for CASSPRDPEVVF.

CDR3 in amino acids: CSVRQSHNYGYTF. The CDR3 coding sequence is TGCAGCGTTAGACAGTCTCATAACTATGGCTACACCTTC. V gene TRBV29-1 combines with J gene TRBJ1-2, with D tentatively TRBD1 (5 bases). Deletions cut 5 bases from V and 1 base from J, with 11 bases between. There are 13 residues in the CDR3. Germline CDR1 and CDR2: SQVTM and ANQGSEA.

The rearrangement joins TRBV19 to TRBJ2-3; D could derive from TRBD1 or TRBD2 (5 bases each). This CDR3 comprises 17 residues. Germline V CDR1 and CDR2: LNHDA, SQIVND (reference sequence). The V end lost 3 bases, the J end lost 3 bases, and 19 bases lay between the germline ends. CDR3 bases: TGTGCCAGTAGTATTTCAAAGGAGAGGGGCAGAACAGATACGCAGTATTTT. Translation: CASSISKERGRTDTQYF.

The chain is built from TRBV3-1 and TRBJ2-2; a possible D gene is TRBD2 (5 bases). Germline CDR1 reads LGHDT; CDR2 reads YNNKEL (reference sequence). The germline V and J ends were trimmed by 6 bases and 8 bases, with 13 bases remaining between them. The CDR3 has 13 residues. In DNA, the CDR3 is TGTGCCAGCAGTCTAAACGAGGGAGGGGAGCTGTTTTTT. Protein: CASSLNEGGELFF.

The chain is built from TRBV4-3 and TRBJ2-1, with D perhaps matching TRBD2 (5 bases). CDR1 and CDR2 from the germline V gene are LGHNA and YSLEER. The length of the CDR3 is 13 residues. The V end was cut by 1 base, the J end by 5 bases, with 6 bases between. The CDR3 nucleotides are TGCGCCAGCAGCCAAGCTAGCAACAATGAGCAGTTCTTC. Encoded protein: CASSQASNNEQFF.

The CDR3 loop is CSAEDNTGELFF. The CDR3 nucleotides are TGCAGCGCCGAGGACAACACCGGGGAGCTGTTTTTT. The chain combines TRBV29-1 with TRBJ2-2, with unresolved D. Germline lookup yields CDR1 SQVTM and CDR2 ANQGSEA. V shed 7 bases and J shed 2 bases, with 8 bases lying between them. The CDR3 runs to 12 residues.

This clonotype was counted once. The chain has TRBV27 and TRBJ2-1, with TRBD1 identical over 10 bases. CDR3 length equals 14 residues. V trimming: 3 bases; J trimming: 10 bases; junction bases outside the gene matches: 6. CDR1 is MNHEY and CDR2 is SMNVEV in the germline V gene (reference sequence). CDR3 protein: CASSFGTGVGEQFF. CDR3 sequence (DNA): TGTGCCAGCAGTTTTGGGACAGGGGTAGGGGAGCAGTTCTTC.

The genes are TRBV29-1 and TRBJ2-4; D gene ambiguous. Looked up from germline, CDR1 is SQVTM and CDR2 is ANQGSEA. Trimming took 7 bases from V and 3 from J, leaving 10 bases between them. This CDR3 is built from 12 residues. CDR3 loop: CSAGRNKNIQYF. The CDR3 region has the DNA TGCAGCGCCGGGCGAAACAAAAACATTCAGTACTTC.

This chain uses TRBV9 with TRBJ1-2, with D unclear. The CDR3 consists of 15 residues. V lost 2 bases and J 6 bases, leaving 17 bases between the germline ends. The V gene's germline CDR1 is SGDLS and CDR2 YYNGEE. CDR3 bases: TGTGCCAGCAGCGTTCGTTCCCCGTCCGACCATGGCTACACCTTC. Translation gives CASSVRSPSDHGYTF.

This sequence joins TRBV5-1 and TRBJ1-1; the match to TRBD1 covers 10 bases. Germline V gene data show CDR1 as SGHRS and CDR2 as YFSETQ. J gave up 6 bases and V 4 bases, and 6 bases lay outside the gene matches. CDR3 length: 14 amino acids. CDR3 nucleotide sequence: TGCGCCAGCAGCAGTCCGGGACAGGGGTCTGAAGCTTTCTTT. Residues: CASSSPGQGSEAFF. The entire variable domain, with the rest obtained from reference TRBV5-1 and TRBJ1-1, is as follows: KAGVTQTPRYLIKTRGQQVTLSCSPISGHRSVSWYQQTPGQGLQFLFEYFSETQRNKGNFPGRFSGRQFSNSRSEMNVSTLELGDSALYLCASSSPGQGSEAFFGQGTRLTVV.

This clonotype was seen only once. The V and J genes are TRBV4-3 and TRBJ2-4; 9 nucleotides align to TRBD2. This CDR3 has 17 residues. Germline lookup yields CDR1 LGHNA and CDR2 YSLEER. Trimming removed 0 bases from V and 7 bases from J; junction bases left unmatched: 10. CDR3 nucleotide sequence: TGCGCCAGCAGCCAAGATCTTGGAGCGGGAGGAACCAACATTCAGTACTTC. It translates to CASSQDLGAGGTNIQYF.

This chain joins TRBV5-4 and TRBJ2-2, with D tentatively TRBD1 (5 bases). The CDR3 spans 15 residues. V lost 3 bases and J 4 bases, leaving 13 bases between the germline ends. Germline V gene data show CDR1 as SGHNT and CDR2 as YYREEE (reference sequence). The CDR3 is CASSWQGISTGELFF. CDR3 sequence (DNA): TGTGCCAGCAGCTGGCAGGGAATTAGCACCGGGGAGCTGTTTTTT.